The 28 T cell receptor beta chains below come from one sample, sequenced in a study of long-term antiretroviral therapy in people with HIV (dated by TCRdb to 2021 to 2024). The immunoSEQ hsTCRB v3.0 assay was used at survey level resolution to sequence the TRB variable region. TCRdb limited this immuneACCESS table to in-frame rearrangements with V and J called. A share of clones is missing; checked studies link under half to unresolved V genes, and the rest is unexplained. In this sample the table shows around 20,000 clones, about four fifths of which occur a single time. The ten most abundant clones make up under 8% of the sample. Sequenced material: unsorted PBMCs, taken at the start of antiretroviral therapy, before treatment. Receptors originate from a man aged 18 to 29 with HIV.

The V call is TRBV5-6, the J call TRBJ2-5; D is ambiguous. Trimming shortened V by 4 bases and J by 1 base, and 8 bases separated the two germline ends. CDR1 is SGHDT, CDR2 YYEEEE, per germline. The CDR3 extends over 13 amino acids. CDR3 nucleotide sequence: TGTGCCAGCAGCGGAAAGGCCCAAGAGACCCAGTACTTC. It yields the protein CASSGKAQETQYF.

The V and J genes are TRBV6-6 and TRBJ2-2; D gene uncertain. Germline loops: CDR1 MNHNY, CDR2 SVGAGI (reference sequence). V lost 5 bases and J 0 bases, leaving 4 bases between the germline ends. The CDR3 totals 13 residues. Here the CDR3 DNA reads TGTGCCAGCAGTGACCCGAACACCGGGGAGCTGTTTTTT. Translating it yields CASSDPNTGELFF.

V usage is TRBV28 and J usage is TRBJ2-1; D is ambiguous. This CDR3 comprises 14 residues. Per germline, CDR1 MDHEN and CDR2 SYDVKM. V gave up 1 base and J gave up 2 bases, with 6 bases separating them. The CDR3 bases are TGTGCCAGCAGTTTATCGGGCACCTACAATGAGCAGTTCTTC. Translated: CASSLSGTYNEQFF.

V and J are TRBV6-4 and TRBJ2-2, with 7 bases that match TRBD1. Trimming removed 7 bases from V and 7 bases from J; junction bases left unmatched: 12. Germline V lookup: CDR1 MRHNA, CDR2 SNTAGT. The length of the CDR3 is 15 residues. This chain's CDR3 is CASTKNEGAGGELFF. CDR3 coding DNA: TGTGCCAGCACCAAAAACGAGGGGGCAGGCGGGGAGCTGTTTTTT.

In its sample, this clone is medium-sized. The rearrangement uses TRBV13 and TRBJ1-1; TRBD1 aligns across 8 bases. J was trimmed by 0 bases and V by 5 bases; bases with no gene match: 11. This CDR3 spans 17 amino acids. Germline CDR1 is PRHDT and CDR2 is FYEKMQ (reference sequence). The CDR3, as DNA: TGTGCCAGCAGCAGCACCGGGACAGGCCACTTGAACACTGAAGCTTTCTTT. Residues: CASSSTGTGHLNTEAFF.

The rearrangement joins TRBV29-1 to TRBJ1-1, with unresolved D. CDR3 length: 12 residues. Trimming left V 5 bases short and J 5 bases short, with 12 bases between. Per the germline V gene, CDR1 is SQVTM and CDR2 is ANQGSEA. The CDR3 is CSVPGPLTEAFF. The CDR3 region has the DNA TGCAGCGTTCCCGGGCCCTTAACTGAAGCTTTCTTT. Combining the CDR3 with reference TRBV29-1 and TRBJ1-1 gives the whole variable domain SAVISQKPSRDICQRGTSLTIQCQVDSQVTMMFWYRQQPGQSLTLIATANQGSEATYESGFVIDKFPISRPNLTFSTLTVSNMSPEDSSIYLCSVPGPLTEAFFGQGTRLTVV.

This rearrangement joins TRBV28 to TRBJ2-7; no definite D call. This CDR3 region has 15 residues. The germline V gene encodes CDR1 MDHEN and CDR2 SYDVKM. V shed 5 bases and J shed 2 bases, with 16 bases lying between them. The CDR3, as DNA: TGTGCCAGCAGTCCCCCTCTGGTAGTTCCCTACGAGCAGTACTTC. Its translation is CASSPPLVVPYEQYF. The full variable domain, in which reference TRBV28 and TRBJ2-7 provide the parts outside the CDR3, is DVKVTQSSRYLVKRTGEKVFLECVQDMDHENMFWYRQDPGLGLRLIYFSYDVKMKEKGDIPEGYSVSREKKERFSLILESASTNQTSMYLCASSPPLVVPYEQYFGPGTRLTVT.

This chain links TRBV5-4 with TRBJ2-4, with 8 bases identical to TRBD2. Germline V gene sequence: CDR1 SGHNT, CDR2 YYREEE (reference sequence). CDR3 size: 12 residues. The ends lost 4 bases at V and 15 bases at J; junction bases unmatched: 9. The CDR3 bases are TGTGCCAGCAGCACCGACAGTGGACTAGCGTACTTC. It codes for CASSTDSGLAYF.

The V and J genes are TRBV7-9 and TRBJ2-7; 9 nucleotides match TRBD2. CDR3 length equals 16 residues. Germline V gene sequence: CDR1 SEHNR, CDR2 FQNEAQ (reference sequence). V lost 4 bases to trimming and J lost 4 bases; unmatched junction nucleotides: 11. The CDR3 bases are TGTGCCAGCAGCTCCCTCGAAGAAGCGGGAGGATACGAGCAGTACTTC. It encodes CASSSLEEAGGYEQYF.

J is TRBJ1-5 and V is TRBV21-1; the table's D call, TRBD1, was not checked against the DNA. TRBV21-1 is an annotated pseudogene. The CDR3 is 15 amino acids. The CDR3 sequence: CASSAEQGSNQPQHF. CDR3 sequence (DNA): TGTGCCAGCAGCGCGGAACAGGGGAGCAATCAGCCCCAGCATTTT.

The genes are TRBV10-3 and TRBJ1-2, with 8 bases lining up with TRBD1. Germline CDR1 and CDR2: ENHRY and SYGVKD. This CDR3 has 18 residues. The V gene end was trimmed by 6 bases and the J gene end by 1 base; junction bases not matched to a gene: 16. CDR3 protein: CAISSLLNFGQGNYGYTF. DNA of the CDR3: TGTGCCATCAGCTCGCTACTTAACTTCGGACAGGGTAACTATGGCTACACCTTC.

The rearrangement links TRBV28 to TRBJ2-7; 7 positions agree with TRBD1. Germline CDR1 MDHEN, CDR2 SYDVKM. The CDR3 extends over 13 amino acids. The CDR3 nucleotides read TGTGCTTCTACCGGGACAGTGACCTACGAGCAGTACTTC. It is translated as CASTGTVTYEQYF.

The chain links TRBV25-1 to TRBJ2-7, with 11 bases identical to TRBD2. V shed 5 bases, J shed 3 bases, and the junction held 9 bases outside the gene matches. The CDR3 has 16 amino acids. Germline V gene data show CDR1 as MGHDK and CDR2 as SYGVNS. CDR3 nucleotide sequence: TGTGCCAGCAGTAAAGAACGTGGGACTAGCGGCTACGAGCAGTACTTC. Its protein product is CASSKERGTSGYEQYF.

This clone was observed a single time. J is TRBJ1-3 and V is TRBV9; tentatively, D is TRBD1 (5 bases). This CDR3 region has 17 residues. V gave up 4 bases and J gave up 5 bases, with 22 bases separating them. Germline-derived CDR1 and CDR2 are SGDLS and YYNGEE. DNA for the CDR3: TGTGCCAGCAGCCCGTTAGACATCGGGGGTTCCAGAAACACCATATATTTT. Its protein product is CASSPLDIGGSRNTIYF.

The chain carries TRBV27 and TRBJ2-7; TRBD1 matches 9 bases. The CDR3 is 16 amino acids. CDR1 and CDR2 (germline): MNHEY, SMNVEV (reference sequence). The J segment lost 1 base and the V segment lost 4 bases, leaving 8 bases of the junction unmatched. Here the CDR3 DNA reads TGTGCCAGCAGTTGGGACAGGGAAAGGGGTTCCTACGAGCAGTACTTC. This encodes CASSWDRERGSYEQYF.

J is TRBJ2-1 and V is TRBV5-6; D uncertain. The CDR3 has 13 residues. Germline values: CDR1 SGHDT, CDR2 YYEEEE. Trimming removed 5 bases at V and 5 bases at J, with 11 bases between. The CDR3 bases are TGTGCCAGCAGTAAAATTTCTAACAATGAGCAGTTCTTC. Protein: CASSKISNNEQFF.

The gene calls are TRBV27 and TRBJ2-3; D could derive from TRBD1 or TRBD2 (5 bases each). The CDR3 spans 16 residues. Germline-derived CDR1 and CDR2 are MNHEY and SMNVEV (reference sequence). Trimming removed 5 bases from V and 2 bases from J, with 17 bases in between. The CDR3 spells CASSLGTATFTDTQYF. CDR3 in DNA: TGTGCCAGCAGTCTGGGGACGGCAACCTTCACAGATACGCAGTATTTT.

V is TRBV10-2 and J is TRBJ2-2, with D perhaps matching TRBD2 (5 bases). V was pared by 3 bases and J by 6 bases, with 14 bases between. The V gene's germline CDR1 is WSHSY and CDR2 SAAADI. CDR3 length: 15 residues. CDR3 region: CASSDGKGLAGELFF. Here the CDR3 DNA reads TGCGCCAGCAGTGACGGGAAGGGCTTGGCCGGGGAGCTGTTTTTT.

This clone was detected a few times. The chain has TRBV2 and TRBJ2-1, with TRBD2 as a possible D gene (6 bases). Trimming pared 6 bases from V and 8 bases from J, leaving 23 bases between. This CDR3 is 16 amino acids long. CDR1 and CDR2 (germline): SNHLY, FYNNEI. CDR3 sequence (DNA): TGTGCCAGCAGCCAAGTCTGGGGGGAGAGAGACGATGAGCAGTTCTTC. Translation: CASSQVWGERDDEQFF.

The genes are TRBV5-1 and TRBJ2-5; D perhaps matches TRBD1 (7 bases). Germline values: CDR1 SGHRS, CDR2 YFSETQ. This CDR3 contains 13 residues. Trimming stripped 1 base from V and 5 bases from J, with 9 bases between. The CDR3 DNA follows: TGCGCCAGCAGCTTGCCAGGGGGGGAGACCCAGTACTTC. Amino acids: CASSLPGGETQYF. The full variable domain, its missing parts supplied by reference TRBV5-1 and TRBJ2-5, is KAGVTQTPRYLIKTRGQQVTLSCSPISGHRSVSWYQQTPGQGLQFLFEYFSETQRNKGNFPGRFSGRQFSNSRSEMNVSTLELGDSALYLCASSLPGGETQYFGPGTRLLVL.

This clone is medium-sized within its sample. The gene calls are TRBV5-6 and TRBJ2-3; 7 bases line up with TRBD2. Per the germline V gene, CDR1 is SGHDT and CDR2 is YYEEEE. With 4 bases clipped from V and 6 bases from J, the junction kept 11 bases outside the gene matches. There are 15 residues in the CDR3. This CDR3 is CASSPPWEGQDTQYF. In nucleotides, the CDR3 is TGTGCCAGCAGCCCCCCGTGGGAGGGCCAGGATACGCAGTATTTT.

The gene calls are TRBV11-3 and TRBJ2-5; D ambiguous. Germline V gene lookup returns CDR1 SGHNT and CDR2 YENEEA. V was pared by 1 base and J by 1 base, with 10 bases between. The CDR3 sequence is 15 residues long. As DNA, the CDR3 is TGTGCCAGCAGCTTAGGTGGCTGGGGCCAAGAGACCCAGTACTTC. It yields the protein CASSLGGWGQETQYF.

This chain uses TRBV19 with TRBJ2-5, with TRBD2 identical over 13 bases. The length of the CDR3 is 13 residues. Germline loops: CDR1 LNHDA, CDR2 SQIVND (reference sequence). Losses at the gene ends were 10 bases for V and 5 bases for J; bases not matched to a gene: 4. For the CDR3, the DNA is TGTGCCATCCCGGGACTAGCGGGGGAGACCCAGTACTTC. Protein: CAIPGLAGETQYF.

This sequence joins TRBV7-2 and TRBJ1-2, with 9 bases aligning to TRBD1. The CDR3 is 14 residues long. J gave up 6 bases and V 4 bases, and 6 bases lay outside the gene matches. Germline CDR1 SGHTA, CDR2 FQGNSA. CDR3 protein: CASSSQGALDGYTF. Here the CDR3 DNA reads TGTGCCAGCAGCTCACAGGGGGCGCTGGATGGCTACACCTTC.

The chain carries TRBV19 and TRBJ2-7, with D possibly being TRBD2 (6 bases). The CDR3 totals 14 residues. Per the germline V gene, CDR1 is LNHDA and CDR2 is SQIVND (reference sequence). The V and J ends lost 3 bases and 0 bases respectively, with 9 bases between them. The chain's CDR3 is CASSILRDSYEQYF. CDR3 bases: TGTGCCAGTAGTATTTTGCGGGACTCCTACGAGCAGTACTTC.

The chain couples TRBV18 to TRBJ1-5, with D tentatively TRBD1 (5 bases). The V gene lost 0 bases and the J gene lost 6 bases, with 9 bases spanning the gap. This CDR3 region has 14 residues. Germline loops: CDR1 KGHSH, CDR2 LQKENI. In DNA, the CDR3 is TGTGCCAGCTCACCACCAGGGGCGGGTCAGCCCCAGCATTTT. Its translation: CASSPPGAGQPQHF.

This chain connects TRBV11-2 to TRBJ2-3; tentative D call: TRBD2 (6 bases). Trimming shortened V by 1 base and J by 5 bases, and 10 bases separated the two germline ends. Germline CDR1 reads SGHAT; CDR2 reads FQNNGV. CDR3 length: 14 amino acids. CDR3 sequence (DNA): TGTGCCAGCAGCTTAGTGGCGGGGATAGATACGCAGTATTTT. Amino acid sequence: CASSLVAGIDTQYF.

By share of the sample, this clone is medium-sized. This sequence joins TRBV13 and TRBJ2-5, with D perhaps given as TRBD1 or TRBD2 (5 bases each). Germline CDR1 PRHDT, CDR2 FYEKMQ (reference sequence). The CDR3 sequence is 14 residues long. V lost 4 bases and J 3 bases, leaving 12 bases between the germline ends. The DNA of the CDR3 is TGTGCCAGCAGCTGGGGGACCCAGAAAGAGACCCAGTACTTC. Protein sequence: CASSWGTQKETQYF.